This T cell receptor (beta chain) was captured by sequencing in a study of blood T cell repertoires in COVID-19. This clone was recorded once. As handled by the study authors: Amplification of reference gene primers was used by the study to estimate nucleated cell counts. Here immunoSEQ multiplex PCR was the method, and the copy in TCRdb shows in-frame clones only, minus some. V and J calls plus clone size are reproduced from that table; the DNA served to infer D and trimming. The sample contains around 310,000 clones, roughly 90% of which appear only once. The germline V gene encodes CDR1 LNHDA and CDR2 SQIVND (reference sequence). V dropped 4 bases and J dropped 7 bases, with 5 bases sitting between them. CDR3 size: 11 residues.

This TCR came from a woman aged 40-49 years who had recovered from COVID-19. This chain joins TRBV19 and TRBJ2-1, with D hard to call. Sequencing was done on a sample of PBMCs or T cells enriched from blood (not recorded which). CDR3 in DNA: TGTGCCAGTAGTACCAGAAATGAGCAGTTCTTC. Translating gives CASSTRNEQFF.